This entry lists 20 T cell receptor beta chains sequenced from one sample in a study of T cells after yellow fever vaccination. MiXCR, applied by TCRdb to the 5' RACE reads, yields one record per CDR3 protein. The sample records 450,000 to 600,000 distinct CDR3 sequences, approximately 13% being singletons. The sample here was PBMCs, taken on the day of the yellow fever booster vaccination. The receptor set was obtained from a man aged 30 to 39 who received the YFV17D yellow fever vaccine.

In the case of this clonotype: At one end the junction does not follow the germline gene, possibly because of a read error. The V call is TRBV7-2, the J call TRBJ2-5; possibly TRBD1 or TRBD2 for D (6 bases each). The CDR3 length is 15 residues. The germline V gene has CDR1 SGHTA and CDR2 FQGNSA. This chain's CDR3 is CACSFGGPMQETQYF. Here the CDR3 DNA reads TGTGCCTGCAGCTTTGGGGGGCCGATGCAAGAGACCCAGTACTTC.

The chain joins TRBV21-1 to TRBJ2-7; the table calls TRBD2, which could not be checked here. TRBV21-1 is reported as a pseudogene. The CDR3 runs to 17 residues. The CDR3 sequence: CASSLRSGDSGTYEQYF. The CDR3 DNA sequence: TGTGCCAGCAGCTTACGGTCTGGGGACAGCGGGACCTACGAGCAGTACTTC.

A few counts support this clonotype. The CDR3 nucleotides are TGTGCCGGGTCCAGGGAGTACGGCCACAATGAGCAGTTCTTC. It encodes CAGSREYGHNEQFF. The chain employs TRBV7-9 and TRBJ2-1, with D perhaps TRBD1 or TRBD2 (5 bases each). Deletions cut 11 bases from V and 5 bases from J, with 19 bases between. Germline V gene data show CDR1 as SEHNR and CDR2 as FQNEAQ (reference sequence). This CDR3 comprises 14 residues.

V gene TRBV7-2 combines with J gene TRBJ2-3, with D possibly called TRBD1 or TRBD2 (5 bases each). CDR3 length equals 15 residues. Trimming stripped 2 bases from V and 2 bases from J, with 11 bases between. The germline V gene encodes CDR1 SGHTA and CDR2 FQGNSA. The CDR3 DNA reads TGTGCCAGCAGCTTACCTTTGGGGGACACAGATACGCAGTATTTT. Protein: CASSLPLGDTDTQYF.

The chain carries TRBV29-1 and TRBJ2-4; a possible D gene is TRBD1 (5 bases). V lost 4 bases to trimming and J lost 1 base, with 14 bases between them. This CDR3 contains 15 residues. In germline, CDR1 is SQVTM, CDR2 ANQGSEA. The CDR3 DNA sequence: TGCAGCGTTGCCTCCCAGGGTAGTGCCAAAAACATTCAGTACTTC. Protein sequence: CSVASQGSAKNIQYF.

The CDR3 reads CASSLSYSGAITQYF. CDR3 bases: TGCGCCAGCAGCCTCTCCTATAGCGGGGCTATTACGCAGTATTTT. The V gene is TRBV4-1, the J gene TRBJ2-3, with TRBD2 matching 8 bases. Germline V lookup: CDR1 MGHRA, CDR2 YSYEKL. This CDR3 region has 15 residues. V shed 4 bases, J shed 8 bases, and the junction held 11 bases outside the gene matches.

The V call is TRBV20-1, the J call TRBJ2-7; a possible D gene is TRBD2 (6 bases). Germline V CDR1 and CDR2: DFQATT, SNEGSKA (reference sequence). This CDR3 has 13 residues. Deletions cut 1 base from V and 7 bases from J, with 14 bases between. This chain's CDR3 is CSARGDGGREQYF. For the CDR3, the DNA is TGCAGTGCTAGAGGGGACGGGGGACGGGAGCAGTACTTC.

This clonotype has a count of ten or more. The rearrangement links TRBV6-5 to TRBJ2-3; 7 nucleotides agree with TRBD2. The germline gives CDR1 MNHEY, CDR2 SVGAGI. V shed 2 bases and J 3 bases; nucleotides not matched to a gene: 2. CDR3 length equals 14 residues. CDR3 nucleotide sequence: TGTGCCAGCAGTTACGGGGGGGGGACAGATACGCAGTATTTT. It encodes CASSYGGGTDTQYF.

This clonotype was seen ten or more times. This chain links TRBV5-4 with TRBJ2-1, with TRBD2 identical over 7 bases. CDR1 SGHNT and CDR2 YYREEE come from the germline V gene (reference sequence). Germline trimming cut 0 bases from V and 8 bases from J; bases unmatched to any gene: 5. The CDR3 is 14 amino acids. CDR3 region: CASSLASGIYEQFF. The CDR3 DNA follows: TGTGCCAGCAGCTTGGCTAGCGGCATATATGAGCAGTTCTTC.

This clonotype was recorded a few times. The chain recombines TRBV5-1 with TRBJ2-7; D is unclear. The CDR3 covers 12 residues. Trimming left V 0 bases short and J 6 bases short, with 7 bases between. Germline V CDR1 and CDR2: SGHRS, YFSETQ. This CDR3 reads CASSLGTLEQYF. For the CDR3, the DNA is TGCGCCAGCAGCTTGGGGACCCTCGAGCAGTACTTC.

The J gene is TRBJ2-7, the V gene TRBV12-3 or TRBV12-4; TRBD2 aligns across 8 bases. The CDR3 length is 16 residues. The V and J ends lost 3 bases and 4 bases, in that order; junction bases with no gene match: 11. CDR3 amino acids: CASSLGGTSVSYEQYF. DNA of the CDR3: TGTGCCAGCAGTTTGGGGGGGACTAGTGTAAGTTACGAGCAGTACTTC.

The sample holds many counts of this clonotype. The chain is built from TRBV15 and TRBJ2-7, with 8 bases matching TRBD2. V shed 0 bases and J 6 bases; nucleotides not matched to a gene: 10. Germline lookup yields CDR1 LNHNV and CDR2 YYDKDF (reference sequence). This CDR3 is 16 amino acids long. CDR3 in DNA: TGTGCCACCAGCAGAGATGGAACTAGCGGATCACTCGAGCAGTACTTC. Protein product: CATSRDGTSGSLEQYF.

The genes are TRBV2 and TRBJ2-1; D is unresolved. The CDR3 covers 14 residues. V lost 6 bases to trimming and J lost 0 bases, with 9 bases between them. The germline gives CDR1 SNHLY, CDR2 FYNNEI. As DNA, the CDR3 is TGTGCCAGCAGGCGACTTAGCTCCTACAATGAGCAGTTCTTC. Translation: CASRRLSSYNEQFF.

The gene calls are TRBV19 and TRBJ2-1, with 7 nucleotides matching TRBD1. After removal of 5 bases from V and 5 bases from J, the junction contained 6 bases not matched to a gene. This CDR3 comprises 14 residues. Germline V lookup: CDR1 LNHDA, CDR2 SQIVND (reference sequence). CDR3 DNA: TGTGCCAGTAGTCCAACAGGGGACCACAATGAGCAGTTCTTC. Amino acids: CASSPTGDHNEQFF.

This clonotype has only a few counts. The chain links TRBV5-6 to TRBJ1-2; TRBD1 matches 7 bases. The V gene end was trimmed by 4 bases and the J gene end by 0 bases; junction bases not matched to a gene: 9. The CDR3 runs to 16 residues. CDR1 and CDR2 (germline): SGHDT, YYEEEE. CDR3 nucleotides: TGTGCCAGCAGCCGACCCCGGGACAGACCTAACTATGGCTACACCTTC. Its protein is CASSRPRDRPNYGYTF.

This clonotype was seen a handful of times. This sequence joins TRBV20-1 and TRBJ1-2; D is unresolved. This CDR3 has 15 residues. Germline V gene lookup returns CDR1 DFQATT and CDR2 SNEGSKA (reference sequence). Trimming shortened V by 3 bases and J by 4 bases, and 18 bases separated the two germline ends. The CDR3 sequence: CSARRVGGMGYGYTF. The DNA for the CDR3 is TGCAGTGCTAGGCGCGTAGGAGGGATGGGCTATGGCTACACCTTC.

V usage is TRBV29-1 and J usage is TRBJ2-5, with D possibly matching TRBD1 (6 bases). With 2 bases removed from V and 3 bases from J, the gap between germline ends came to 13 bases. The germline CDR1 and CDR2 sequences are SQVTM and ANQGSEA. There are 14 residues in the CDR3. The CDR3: CSVERFRGEETQYF. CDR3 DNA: TGCAGCGTTGAAAGGTTCAGGGGCGAAGAGACCCAGTACTTC. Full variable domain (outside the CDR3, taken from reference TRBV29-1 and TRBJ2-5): SAVISQKPSRDICQRGTSLTIQCQVDSQVTMMFWYRQQPGQSLTLIATANQGSEATYESGFVIDKFPISRPNLTFSTLTVSNMSPEDSSIYLCSVERFRGEETQYFGPGTRLLVL.

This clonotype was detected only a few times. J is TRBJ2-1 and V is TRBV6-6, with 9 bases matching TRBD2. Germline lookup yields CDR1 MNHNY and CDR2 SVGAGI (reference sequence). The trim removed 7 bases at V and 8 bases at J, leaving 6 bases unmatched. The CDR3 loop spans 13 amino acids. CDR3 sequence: CASIGSGSYEQFF. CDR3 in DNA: TGTGCCAGCATCGGTAGCGGGAGTTATGAGCAGTTCTTC.

As DNA, the CDR3 is TGTGCCAGCAGCCTTCACCAGGGTCGGGAAAACACTGAAGCTTTCTTT. Amino acids: CASSLHQGRENTEAFF. This chain links TRBV7-2 with TRBJ1-1, with D possibly TRBD1 on 5 matching bases. Germline V CDR1 and CDR2: SGHTA, FQGNSA. Trimming cost V 5 bases and J 2 bases, with 18 bases left between them. This CDR3 spans 16 amino acids.

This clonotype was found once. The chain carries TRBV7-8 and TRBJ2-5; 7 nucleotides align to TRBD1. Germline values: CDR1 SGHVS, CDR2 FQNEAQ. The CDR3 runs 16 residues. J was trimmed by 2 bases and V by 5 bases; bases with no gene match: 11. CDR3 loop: CASSPFTGTVQETQYF. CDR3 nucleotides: TGTGCCAGCAGCCCCTTTACCGGGACAGTACAAGAGACCCAGTACTTC.